This T cell receptor (beta chain) stems from a study of STAT5B mutations in CD4+ large granular lymphocyte leukemia. Findings of the study overall: Compared with healthy controls (2/35), patient top clones favored TRBV06 (8/27).

Controls came from buffy coats of healthy blood donors. Germline V CDR1 and CDR2: SGHAT, FQNNGV. This CDR3 has 15 residues. V lost 1 base, J lost 1 base, and 10 bases lay in between. Clones were sequenced by immunoSEQ multiplex PCR, and TCRdb holds only the in-frame ones, with some missing. The data contain fewer than 30,000 clones, 78% of them singletons. The count of this clone is one. The antigen is undetermined. The rearrangement joins TRBV11-2 to TRBJ2-5; D call uncertain. This clonotype originated in a human donor in good health. Material: CD4+ T cells from blood buffy coats. CDR3 bases: TGTGCCAGCAGCTTAGTCCGGAATCTCCAAGAGACCCAGTACTTC. Protein product: CASSLVRNLQETQYF.